Presented here are 26 T cell receptor beta chains from one specimen sequenced in a study of PD-L1 blockade in urothelial cancer. The protocol was immunoSEQ multiplex PCR, while the TCRdb copy is restricted to in-frame clones and leaves out a portion. The sample contains 35,000 or so clones, 83% of which appear only once. Sequences were derived from PBMCs, sampled around atezolizumab (anti-PD-L1) treatment. These receptors all stem from a man aged 55 to 70 with urothelial cancer.

The CDR3 loop reads CASTGTGGSYNEQFF. The CDR3 bases are TGTGCCAGTACAGGGACGGGGGGCTCCTACAATGAGCAGTTCTTC. The chain carries TRBV19 and TRBJ2-1, with 7 bases that match TRBD2. This CDR3 is 15 amino acids long. With 7 bases clipped from V and 0 bases from J, the junction kept 6 bases outside the gene matches. Germline V lookup: CDR1 LNHDA, CDR2 SQIVND (reference sequence).

The chain links TRBV28 to TRBJ2-1; weak D call: TRBD1 (6 bases). Germline loops: CDR1 MDHEN, CDR2 SYDVKM. Trimming removed 10 bases from V and 1 base from J, with 14 bases in between. CDR3 length equals 14 residues. This CDR3 reads CATLGAGSYNEQFF. In DNA form, the CDR3 reads TGTGCCACCCTGGGGGCGGGTTCCTACAATGAGCAGTTCTTC.

CDR3 DNA sequence: TGTGCCAGCAGCTTAGATCCGGGACTCCTTCGGAGCACCGGGGAGCTGTTTTTT. Amino acid sequence: CASSLDPGLLRSTGELFF. V usage is TRBV11-2 and J usage is TRBJ2-2; D might be TRBD2 (6 bases). CDR3 length: 18 amino acids. Deletions cut 0 bases from V and 4 bases from J, with 18 bases between. From germline, CDR1 is SGHAT and CDR2 FQNNGV.

This clone was detected once. The chain employs TRBV28 and TRBJ1-1; D is unclear. Trimming left V 7 bases short and J 3 bases short, with 9 bases between. The CDR3 covers 12 residues. Germline V lookup: CDR1 MDHEN, CDR2 SYDVKM. DNA for the CDR3: TGTGCCAGCACTGAGGCTCACACTGAAGCTTTCTTT. This gives the protein CASTEAHTEAFF.

This clone was observed a handful of times. CDR3 region: CASSQDTGGYGYTF. The CDR3 region has the DNA TGTGCCAGCAGCCAAGACACAGGGGGCTATGGCTACACCTTC. The rearrangement uses TRBV14 and TRBJ1-2; 8 bases match TRBD1. The CDR3 totals 14 residues. V dropped 0 bases and J dropped 4; count of bases not matched to a gene: 1. Germline V gene sequence: CDR1 SGHDN, CDR2 FVKESK.

CDR3 sequence reads: CASSWGQLTDTQYF. The CDR3 coding sequence is TGTGCCAGCAGCTGGGGACAGCTCACAGATACGCAGTATTTT. The chain couples TRBV7-2 to TRBJ2-3; TRBD1 aligns across 7 bases. Looked up from germline, CDR1 is SGHTA and CDR2 is FQGNSA. The CDR3 is made up of 14 amino acids. The V segment lost 4 bases and the J segment 2 bases; nucleotides outside the gene matches: 3. Full variable domain (rest looked up from reference TRBV7-2 and TRBJ2-3): GAGVSQSPSNKVTEKGKDVELRCDPISGHTALYWYRQSLGQGLEFLIYFQGNSAPDKSGLPSDRFSAERTGGSVSTLTIQRTQQEDSAVYLCASSWGQLTDTQYFGPGTRLTVL.

The V and J genes are TRBV5-4 and TRBJ1-1; weak D call: TRBD1 (5 bases). The CDR3 totals 13 residues. The V and J ends lost 4 bases and 8 bases respectively, with 15 bases between them. Germline CDR1 SGHNT, CDR2 YYREEE (reference sequence). Here the CDR3 DNA reads TGTGCCAGCAGCCCAACGACGGGGGGGGAAGCTTTCTTT. Protein sequence: CASSPTTGGEAFF.

This clone has just one count. This rearrangement joins TRBV5-4 to TRBJ2-1; 7 bases align to TRBD2. Trimming cost V 5 bases and J 6 bases; bases outside gene matches: 11. The CDR3 loop spans 15 amino acids. Germline assignment: CDR1 SGHNT and CDR2 YYREEE (reference sequence). The CDR3: CASRYMGGSGNEQFF. In DNA form, the CDR3 reads TGTGCCAGCAGGTATATGGGGGGGAGCGGCAATGAGCAGTTCTTC.

J is TRBJ2-2 and V is TRBV29-1; 12 nucleotides match TRBD2. The CDR3 has 17 residues. V trimming: 0 bases; J trimming: 5 bases; junction bases outside the gene matches: 7. Per germline, CDR1 SQVTM and CDR2 ANQGSEA. The CDR3 reads CSVEDRLAGGLTGELFF. DNA for the CDR3: TGCAGCGTTGAAGATCGTCTAGCGGGAGGGCTGACCGGGGAGCTGTTTTTT.

The chain employs TRBV28 and TRBJ2-5, with 7 bases that match TRBD1. The CDR3 has 16 residues. Germline loops: CDR1 MDHEN, CDR2 SYDVKM. V lost 4 bases to trimming and J lost 1 base; unmatched junction nucleotides: 9. The CDR3 loop is CASSSYRGHFQETQYF. The CDR3 DNA sequence: TGTGCCAGCAGTTCATACAGGGGTCACTTCCAAGAGACCCAGTACTTC.

In DNA form, the CDR3 reads TGCGCCAGCAGCCAAGATCCGAGCAGGGGGGTTGGGACTGAAGCTTTCTTT. This gives the protein CASSQDPSRGVGTEAFF. The V and J genes are TRBV4-1 and TRBJ1-1; 7 nucleotides line up with TRBD1. The germline V gene has CDR1 MGHRA and CDR2 YSYEKL. This CDR3 region has 17 residues. V lost 0 bases and J lost 5; bases outside the gene matches: 12.

The V call is TRBV27, the J call TRBJ1-2; possible D gene TRBD1, 5 bases. This CDR3 region has 13 residues. Between the trimmed V and J ends, which lost 6 bases and 8 bases, there was a span of 16 bases. CDR1 is MNHEY and CDR2 is SMNVEV in the germline V gene (reference sequence). CDR3 sequence reads: CASRTPGGEGYTF. CDR3 coding DNA: TGTGCCAGCAGGACCCCGGGGGGGGAAGGCTACACCTTC.

This clone was picked up one time. This sequence joins TRBV19 and TRBJ2-3, with 7 bases matching TRBD2. Trimming removed 5 bases from V and 2 bases from J; junction bases left unmatched: 1. The CDR3 length is 13 residues. Germline V gene sequence: CDR1 LNHDA, CDR2 SQIVND (reference sequence). CDR3 region: CASSRGDTDTQYF. CDR3 nucleotide sequence: TGTGCCAGTAGTCGGGGGGACACAGATACGCAGTATTTT. Filled out from reference TRBV19 and TRBJ2-3, the complete variable domain reads DGGITQSPKYLFRKEGQNVTLSCEQNLNHDAMYWYRQDPGQGLRLIYYSQIVNDFQKGDIAEGYSVSREKKESFPLTVTSAQKNPTAFYLCASSRGDTDTQYFGPGTRLTVL.

The chain uses TRBV5-5 and TRBJ2-3; 11 nucleotides align to TRBD2. The J segment lost 4 bases and the V segment lost 0 bases, leaving 1 base of the junction unmatched. Germline CDR1 SGHKS, CDR2 YYEKEE (reference sequence). This CDR3 is built from 15 residues. In DNA, the CDR3 is TGTGCCAGCAGCTTGGAGGGACTAGCGGCAGATACGCAGTATTTT. Translating gives CASSLEGLAADTQYF.

The V and J genes are TRBV11-2 and TRBJ2-1; possible D gene TRBD2, 6 bases. Germline V gene sequence: CDR1 SGHAT, CDR2 FQNNGV. Trimming shortened V by 8 bases and J by 6 bases, and 20 bases separated the two germline ends. The CDR3 contains 15 residues. The CDR3 nucleotides are TGTGCCAGCCGAAGGGAGGCGGGCCACCTCAATGAGCAGTTCTTC. This gives the protein CASRREAGHLNEQFF.

This clone occurred once. Within the sample, other DNA sequences also encode this same CDR3. The chain couples TRBV5-1 to TRBJ2-3; 10 bases match TRBD2. The CDR3 consists of 16 residues. The V and J ends lost 0 bases and 1 base, in that order; junction bases with no gene match: 2. Germline V gene data show CDR1 as SGHRS and CDR2 as YFSETQ. The CDR3 DNA reads TGCGCCAGCAGCTTGGGTGGGACTAGCGGCACAGATACGCAGTATTTT. Translation: CASSLGGTSGTDTQYF.

The chain carries TRBV7-9 and TRBJ1-1, with 10 bases that match TRBD1. The CDR3 is 15 residues long. CDR1 and CDR2 from the germline V gene are SEHNR and FQNEAQ (reference sequence). The V gene end was trimmed by 1 base and the J gene end by 2 bases; junction bases not matched to a gene: 1. As DNA, the CDR3 is TGTGCCAGCAGCTTAGGGACAGGGGGAAACACTGAAGCTTTCTTT. Amino acid sequence: CASSLGTGGNTEAFF.

This clone was seen only a few times. V is TRBV4-2 and J is TRBJ2-5; 10 bases are shared with TRBD2. The trim removed 9 bases at V and 5 bases at J, leaving 9 bases unmatched. Germline CDR1 and CDR2: LGHNA and YNFKEQ. The CDR3 totals 14 residues. The chain's CDR3 is CASASGSEGETQYF. CDR3 bases: TGTGCCAGTGCTAGCGGGAGTGAAGGGGAGACCCAGTACTTC.

The rearrangement joins TRBV5-4 to TRBJ2-7, with 8 bases fitting TRBD1. The CDR3 runs 14 residues. V trimming: 3 bases; J trimming: 2 bases; junction bases outside the gene matches: 4. Germline lookup yields CDR1 SGHNT and CDR2 YYREEE (reference sequence). The CDR3 loop is CASSSLQGAYEQYF. The CDR3 DNA follows: TGTGCCAGCAGCTCACTACAGGGGGCCTACGAGCAGTACTTC.

J is TRBJ1-3 and V is TRBV7-2; the D is unclear. CDR3 size: 12 residues. Per the germline V gene, CDR1 is SGHTA and CDR2 is FQGNSA. Trimming cost V 5 bases and J 4 bases, with 6 bases left between them. CDR3 sequence: CASSPQGNTIYF. The CDR3 DNA sequence: TGTGCCAGCAGCCCGCAGGGAAACACCATATATTTT.

This sequence joins TRBV19 and TRBJ2-1; D is unclear. The length of the CDR3 is 14 residues. Germline CDR1 LNHDA, CDR2 SQIVND (reference sequence). The ends were cut back, 6 bases at V and 1 base at J, with 10 bases in the middle. CDR3 nucleotides: TGTGCCAGTAGGAGTGACTCGTCCTACAATGAGCAGTTCTTC. Translating it yields CASRSDSSYNEQFF.

V and J are TRBV7-9 and TRBJ2-6; TRBD1 is a possible D gene (5 bases). V shed 4 bases and J shed 1 base, with 17 bases lying between them. The CDR3 is 18 residues long. Germline V gene lookup returns CDR1 SEHNR and CDR2 FQNEAQ (reference sequence). The CDR3 is CASSSQVGAYSGANVLTF. The CDR3 DNA sequence: TGTGCCAGCAGCTCCCAGGTTGGGGCGTATTCTGGGGCCAACGTCCTGACTTTC.

The chain joins TRBV28 to TRBJ2-3, with 9 bases fitting TRBD2. The V and J ends lost 2 bases and 10 bases, in that order; junction bases with no gene match: 13. This CDR3 is built from 16 residues. Per the germline V gene, CDR1 is MDHEN and CDR2 is SYDVKM. CDR3 amino acids: CASSLTASGAIRAQYF. The CDR3 DNA reads as TGTGCCAGCAGTTTAACGGCTAGCGGGGCTATACGGGCGCAGTATTTT.

This clone has a count of ten or more. The chain carries TRBV5-1 and TRBJ2-2; tentatively, D is TRBD2 (5 bases). CDR3 length: 17 amino acids. Trimming took off 2 bases at V and 6 bases at J, with 20 bases between the two ends. CDR1 and CDR2 (germline): SGHRS, YFSETQ. The CDR3 reads CASSFFNAASLPGELFF. CDR3 bases: TGCGCCAGCAGCTTTTTCAATGCGGCTAGCCTCCCCGGGGAGCTGTTTTTT.

This chain links TRBV5-4 with TRBJ1-2; 11 bases line up with TRBD1. The CDR3 has 15 residues. With V trimmed by 0 bases and J by 6 bases, 4 bases remained unmatched. CDR1 is SGHNT, CDR2 YYREEE, per germline (reference sequence). CDR3 residues: CASSLEGTGGNGYTF. The CDR3 bases are TGTGCCAGCAGCTTGGAGGGGACAGGGGGAAATGGCTACACCTTC.

The rearrangement joins TRBV19 to TRBJ1-1; a possible D gene is TRBD1 (5 bases). The CDR3 covers 13 residues. The V gene lost 7 bases and the J gene lost 4 bases, with 13 bases spanning the gap. Germline V gene lookup returns CDR1 LNHDA and CDR2 SQIVND (reference sequence). The CDR3 sequence is CASKIAGGTEAFF. CDR3 nucleotides: TGTGCCAGTAAGATTGCCGGGGGCACTGAAGCTTTCTTT.